Listed here is a single T cell receptor (beta chain). This record belongs to a study of blood T cell repertoires in COVID-19. Study-wide context: T cells, B-cell-depleted T cells, or PBMCs supplied cDNA or gDNA.

The CDR3 covers 16 residues. J lost 1 base, V lost 0 bases, and 6 bases had no gene match. Germline CDR1 reads SGHRS; CDR2 reads YFSETQ. Original processing methods: Scientists estimated how many nucleated cells there were by amplifying reference gene primers. Sequencing used immunoSEQ multiplex PCR; TCRdb keeps in-frame clones, though not all of them. Clonal size and the V and J genes are those of that table, whereas D and trimming came from the DNA. The data hold some 110,000 clones, with 80% observed a single time. The sample comprised peripheral blood. The genes are TRBV5-1 and TRBJ2-7, with 8 bases identical to TRBD1. The clonotype originates from a man aged 55-75 years with active or convalescent COVID-19. CDR3 nucleotide sequence: TGCGCCAGCAGCTTGGGCGCAGGGGGCCTATCCTACGAGCAGTACTTC. This encodes CASSLGAGGLSYEQYF.